This T cell receptor beta chain appears in the sequencing data of a study of cytomegalovirus exposure and HLA in healthy donors. PCR involved 60 Vbeta and 13 Jbeta primers. The protocol was immunoSEQ multiplex PCR, while the TCRdb copy is restricted to in-frame clones and leaves out a portion. The data show 84,000 or so clones, roughly three quarters seen once. Germline assignment: CDR1 SEHNR and CDR2 FQNEAQ (reference sequence). CDR3 length equals 19 residues. The ends lost 5 bases at V and 0 bases at J; junction bases unmatched: 10. Material for sequencing was PBMCs. The TCR originated in a male donor in good health and CMV-seronegative. The chain uses TRBV7-9 and TRBJ2-1, with TRBD2 identical over 13 bases. Here the CDR3 DNA reads TGTGCCAGCAGCCATATACTAGCGGGAGGGCTACCCTCCTACAATGAGCAGTTCTTC. Its translation is CASSHILAGGLPSYNEQFF.